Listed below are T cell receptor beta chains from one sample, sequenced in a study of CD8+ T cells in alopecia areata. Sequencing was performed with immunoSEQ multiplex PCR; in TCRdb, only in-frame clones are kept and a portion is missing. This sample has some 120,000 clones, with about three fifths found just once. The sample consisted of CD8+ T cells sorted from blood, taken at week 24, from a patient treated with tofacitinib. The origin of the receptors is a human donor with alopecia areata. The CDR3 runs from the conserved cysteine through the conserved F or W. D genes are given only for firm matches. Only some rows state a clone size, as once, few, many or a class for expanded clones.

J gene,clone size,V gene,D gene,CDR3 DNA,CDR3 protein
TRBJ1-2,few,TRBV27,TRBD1,TGTGCCAGCAGTCCAGGGACAGGGACCACGGGTGGCTACACCTTC,CASSPGTGTTGGYTF
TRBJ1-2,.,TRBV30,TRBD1,TGTGCCTGGAATCAGGGGGCAGGGTATGGCTACACCTTC,CAWNQGAGYGYTF
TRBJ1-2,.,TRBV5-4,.,TGTGCCAGCCTGTCTTACATGGATGGGAATGGCTACACCTTC,CASLSYMDGNGYTF
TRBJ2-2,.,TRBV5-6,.,TGTGCCAGCAGCTTTCGAGTCACCGGGGAGCTGTTTTTT,CASSFRVTGELFF
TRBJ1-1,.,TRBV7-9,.,TGTGCCAGCAGCGCCCAAGACAGGCTGAACACTGAAGCTTTCTTT,CASSAQDRLNTEAFF
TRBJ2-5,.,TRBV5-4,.,TGTGCCAGCAGCTTGGCCGACAGACAAGAGACCCAGTACTTC,CASSLADRQETQYF
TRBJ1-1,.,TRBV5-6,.,TGTGCCAGCAGTACAAACACTGAAGCTTTCTTT,CASSTNTEAFF
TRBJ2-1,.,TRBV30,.,TGTGCCTGGAGTGTAGGAGTCAATGAGCAGTTCTTC,CAWSVGVNEQFF
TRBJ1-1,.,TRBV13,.,TGTGCCAGCAGCTTAGCCGGGGGCGGCTCCCTTGAAGCTTTCTTT,CASSLAGGGSLEAFF
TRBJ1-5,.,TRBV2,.,TGTGCCAGCCGGTGGGTGGGCGGGGGCAATCAGCCCCAGCATTTT,CASRWVGGGNQPQHF
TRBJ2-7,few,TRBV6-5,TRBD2,TGTGCCAGCACCCAAGTAGCGGGGGACTACGAGCAGTACTTC,CASTQVAGDYEQYF
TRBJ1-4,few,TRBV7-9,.,TGTGCCAGCAGCCCTATGGCACCTAATGAAAAACTGTTTTTT,CASSPMAPNEKLFF
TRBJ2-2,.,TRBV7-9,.,TGTGCCAGCAGCCCGTACTGGAGCACCGGGGAGCTGTTTTTT,CASSPYWSTGELFF
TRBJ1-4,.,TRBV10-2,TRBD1,TGCGCCAGCACGACCGACAGGGGTGAAAAACTGTTTTTT,CASTTDRGEKLFF
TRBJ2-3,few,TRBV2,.,TGTGCCAGCAGTGAAGGTCCTGGGGGATTGAATACGCAGTATTTT,CASSEGPGGLNTQYF
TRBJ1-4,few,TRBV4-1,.,TGCGCCAGCAGCCAAGTACAGAGTAATGAAAAACTGTTTTTT,CASSQVQSNEKLFF
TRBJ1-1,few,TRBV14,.,TGTGCCAGCAGCCAAGTGATCCGAGCCACTGAAGCTTTCTTT,CASSQVIRATEAFF
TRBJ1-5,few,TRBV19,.,TGTGCCAGTAGTCTACGGGATAGCAATCAGCCCCAGCATTTT,CASSLRDSNQPQHF
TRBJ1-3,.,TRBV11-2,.,TGTGCCAGCAGCTTAGGGCCCGCAACGGGAAACACCATATATTTT,CASSLGPATGNTIYF
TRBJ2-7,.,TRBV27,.,TGTGCCAGCAGCCGGAGGGGGCTGAACTACGAGCAGTACTTC,CASSRRGLNYEQYF
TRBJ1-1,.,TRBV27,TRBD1,TGTGCCAGCAGTTTCAACGGGGACAGCACTGAAGCTTTCTTT,CASSFNGDSTEAFF
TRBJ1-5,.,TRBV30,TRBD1,TGTGCCTGGAACAGAGGACAGGGTAATCAGCCCCAGCATTTT,CAWNRGQGNQPQHF
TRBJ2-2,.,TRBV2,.,TGTGCCAGCAGCCTCGGGACGCCGGTCCACACCGGGGAGCTGTTTTTT,CASSLGTPVHTGELFF
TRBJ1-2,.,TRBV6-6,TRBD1,TGTGCCAGCACCCTACCGGGTGACAGGGCAATCGGTGGCTACACCTTC,CASTLPGDRAIGGYTF
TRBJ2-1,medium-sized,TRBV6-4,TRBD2,TGTGCCAGCAGTGACTCTAGCGGGGGGGCCAATGAGCAGTTCTTC,CASSDSSGGANEQFF
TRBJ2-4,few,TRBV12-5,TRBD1,TGTGCTAGTGGTTACCAGACAGGGTCCAAAAACATTCAGTACTTC,CASGYQTGSKNIQYF
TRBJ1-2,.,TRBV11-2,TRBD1,TGTGCCAGCAGCCCGGACAGGGACTATGGCTACACCTTC,CASSPDRDYGYTF
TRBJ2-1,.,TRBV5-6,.,TGTGCCAGCAGCTCTCCTTGGGGCTACAATGAGCAGTTCTTC,CASSSPWGYNEQFF
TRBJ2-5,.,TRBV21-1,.,TGTGCCAGCAGCCCCCGGACAGGGGGCGCGGTCGAGACCCAGTACTTC,CASSPRTGGAVETQYF
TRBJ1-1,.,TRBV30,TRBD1,TGTGCCTGGAGCTGGGGACAGTACGAAGCTTTCTTT,CAWSWGQYEAFF
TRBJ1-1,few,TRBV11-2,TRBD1,TGTGCCAGCAGCTTAGATATGACAGGGGAGGGCGTAGACACTGAAGCTTTCTTT,CASSLDMTGEGVDTEAFF
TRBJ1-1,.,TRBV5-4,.,TGTGCCAGCAGCTTTGGGAACGAAGCTTTCTTT,CASSFGNEAFF
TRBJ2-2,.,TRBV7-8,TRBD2,TGTGCCAGCAGGAACCTTGGGAGGGACACCGGGGAGCTGTTTTTT,CASRNLGRDTGELFF
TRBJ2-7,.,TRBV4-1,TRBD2,TGCGCCAGCAGCCCGGGACTAGCGGGGGGGGAGCAGTACTTC,CASSPGLAGGEQYF
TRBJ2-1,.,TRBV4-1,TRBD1,TGCGCCAGCAGCGGACAGGGGCTCGACAATGAGCAGTTCTTC,CASSGQGLDNEQFF
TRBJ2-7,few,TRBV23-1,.,TGCGCCAGCAGTCGACTTTCTTCCTACGAGCAGTACTTC,CASSRLSSYEQYF
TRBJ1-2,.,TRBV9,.,TGTGCCAGCAGCGTAGGATGGGCCGCTAGTCATGGCTACACCTTC,CASSVGWAASHGYTF
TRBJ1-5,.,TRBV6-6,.,TGTGCCAGCAGTGACCTTTATCAGCCCCAGCATTTT,CASSDLYQPQHF
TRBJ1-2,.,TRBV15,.,TGTGCCACAAGGGGTGGGGGCTATGGCTACACCTTC,CATRGGGYGYTF
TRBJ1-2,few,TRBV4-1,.,TGCGCCAGCAGCCAAGGCCCTCAAATTAGGTCCGGCTACACCTTC,CASSQGPQIRSGYTF
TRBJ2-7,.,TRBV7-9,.,TGTGCCAGCGGTCTCGGGGGCTACGAGCAGTACTTC,CASGLGGYEQYF
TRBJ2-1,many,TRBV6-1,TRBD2,TGTGCCAGCAGTGAGACTAGCGGGGGGGCTTATGAGCAGTTCTTC,CASSETSGGAYEQFF